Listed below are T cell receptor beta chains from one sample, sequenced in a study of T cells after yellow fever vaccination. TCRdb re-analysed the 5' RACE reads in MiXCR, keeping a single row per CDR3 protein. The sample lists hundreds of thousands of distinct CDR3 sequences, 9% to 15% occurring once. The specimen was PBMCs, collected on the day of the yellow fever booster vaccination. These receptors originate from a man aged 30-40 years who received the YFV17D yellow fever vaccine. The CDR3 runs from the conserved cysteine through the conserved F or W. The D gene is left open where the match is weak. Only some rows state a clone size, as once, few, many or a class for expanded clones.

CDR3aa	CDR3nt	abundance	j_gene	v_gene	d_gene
CASSPATSPLAGADTQYF	TGTGCCAGCAGCCCAGCGACGTCCCCCCTAGCAGGGGCAGATACGCAGTATTTT	NA	TRBJ2-3	TRBV11-1	NA
CASSEAKGHVSREQYF	TGTGCCAGCAGTGAAGCCAAGGGACACGTCTCCCGGGAGCAGTACTTC	NA	TRBJ2-7	TRBV2	NA
CASSSLLVAGGLEQFF	TGTGCCAGCAGTTCCCTGTTGGTAGCGGGAGGTCTGGAGCAGTTCTTC	NA	TRBJ2-1	TRBV6-5	TRBD2
CASAGLAGNHGELFF	TGTGCCAGCGCTGGACTAGCGGGAAATCACGGGGAGCTGTTTTTT	few	TRBJ2-2	TRBV9	TRBD2
CASSRERSRSKLFF	TGTGCCAGCTCACGGGAGCGGTCAAGATCAAAACTGTTTTTT	few	TRBJ1-4	TRBV18	NA
CASTTTGPKGETQYF	TGTGCCAGCACCACTACGGGCCCCAAGGGAGAGACCCAGTACTTC	NA	TRBJ2-5	TRBV6-1	NA
CASSRLGLGHNEQFF	TGTGCCAGCAGCCGCCTCGGACTAGGCCACAATGAGCAGTTCTTC	NA	TRBJ2-1	TRBV14	TRBD2
CAISAPGNQPQHF	TGTGCCATCAGTGCGCCGGGGAATCAGCCCCAGCATTTT	NA	TRBJ1-5	TRBV10-3	NA
CASRTGPRELFF	TGTGCCAGCAGGACAGGCCCGCGGGAGCTGTTCTTT	NA	TRBJ2-2	TRBV6-5	NA
CASSMAPTEGYGYTF	TGTGCCAGCAGCATGGCCCCGACAGAGGGATATGGCTACACCTTC	few	TRBJ1-2	TRBV5-5	NA
CSAARVAGDYEQYF	TGCAGTGCTGCCCGGGTAGCGGGAGACTACGAGCAGTACTTC	few	TRBJ2-7	TRBV20-1	TRBD2
CASSTQGAETQYF	TGTGCCAGCAGTACTCAGGGGGCTGAGACCCAGTACTTC	NA	TRBJ2-5	TRBV28	TRBD1
CASTLDYRKQFF	TGTGCCAGCACTCTGGACTACCGCAAGCAGTTCTTC	few	TRBJ2-1	TRBV12-3/TRBV12-4	NA
CASSLEGGDLGQPQHF	TGCGCCAGCAGCTTGGAAGGCGGAGACTTAGGACAGCCCCAGCATTTT	few	TRBJ1-5	TRBV5-1	NA
CASSEEQGLGPHTDTQYF	TGTGCCAGCAGCGAAGAACAGGGCCTGGGGCCGCACACAGATACGCAGTATTTT	NA	TRBJ2-3	TRBV11-2	NA
CASTIASGGYNEQFF	TGTGCCAGCACTATCGCTAGCGGGGGCTACAATGAGCAGTTCTTC	few	TRBJ2-1	TRBV7-2	TRBD2
CSVESGNGYTF	TGCAGCGTTGAATCCGGTAATGGCTACACCTTC	few	TRBJ1-2	TRBV29-1	NA
CASSFPAGDTDTQYF	TGTGCCAGCAGCTTCCCAGCGGGGGACACAGATACGCAGTATTTT	few	TRBJ2-3	TRBV7-2	TRBD2
CASSSSGIFVF	TGTGCCAGCAGTTCTAGCGGGATTTTCGTCTTC	NA	TRBJ2-4	TRBV6-5	TRBD2
CASSLGQFYNEQFF	TGCGCCAGCAGCTTAGGACAATTCTACAATGAGCAGTTCTTC	few	TRBJ2-1	TRBV5-1	NA
CASSQDLLAPYEQYF	TGCGCCAGCAGCCAAGATTTACTAGCGCCGTACGAGCAGTACTTC	NA	TRBJ2-7	TRBV4-3	TRBD2
CASSSDRTSGYNEQFF	TGTGCCAGCAGTTCCGACCGGACTAGCGGATACAATGAGCAGTTCTTC	many	TRBJ2-1	TRBV27	TRBD2
CSARIGTPSYEQYF	TGCAGTGCTAGAATAGGGACCCCCTCCTACGAGCAGTACTTC	few	TRBJ2-7	TRBV20-1	NA
CASLSAYNEQFF	TGTGCCAGCCTTTCCGCCTACAATGAGCAGTTCTTC	few	TRBJ2-1	TRBV19	NA
CASSLATGYEQYF	TGTGCCAGCAGTTTAGCGACAGGTTACGAGCAGTACTTC	many	TRBJ2-7	TRBV12-3/TRBV12-4	NA
CASSLFDAGASYEQYF	TGCGCCAGCAGCTTGTTCGATGCGGGAGCCTCCTACGAGCAGTACTTC	few	TRBJ2-7	TRBV5-1	TRBD2
CASSVEGLAGAHEQYF	TGTGCCAGCAGCGTAGAAGGACTAGCGGGAGCTCACGAGCAGTACTTC	NA	TRBJ2-7	TRBV9	TRBD2
CSAVVRTGGEQYF	TGCAGTGCCGTGGTCCGGACAGGGGGCGAGCAGTACTTC	NA	TRBJ2-7	TRBV20-1	TRBD1
CASRRLSRYEQYF	TGTGCCAGCAGGCGCCTTAGTCGTTACGAGCAGTACTTC	few	TRBJ2-7	TRBV6-2/TRBV6-3	NA
CASSRRSTDTQYF	TGCGCCAGCAGCCGACGGAGCACAGATACGCAGTATTTT	many	TRBJ2-3	TRBV5-1	NA
CASSADRGETGELFF	TGTGCCAGCAGCGCGGACAGGGGGGAAACCGGGGAGCTGTTTTTT	many	TRBJ2-2	TRBV7-7	TRBD1
CSARALQGNTEAFF	TGCAGTGCGCGCGCCTTACAGGGGAACACTGAAGCTTTCTTT	NA	TRBJ1-1	TRBV20-1	NA
CASSYGQGSEQYF	TGTGCCAGCAGTTACGGACAGGGGTCCGAGCAGTACTTC	NA	TRBJ2-7	TRBV6-5	TRBD1
CASSPRPSDTQYF	TGTGCCAGCAGCCCCCGGCCCTCAGATACGCAGTATTTT	many	TRBJ2-3	TRBV7-3	NA
CASSLREYSYNEQFF	TGTGCCAGCAGCTTAAGAGAATACTCCTACAATGAGCAGTTCTTC	NA	TRBJ2-1	TRBV7-2	NA
CASSIQQNTEAFF	TGCGCCAGCAGCATACAACAGAACACTGAAGCTTTCTTT	NA	TRBJ1-1	TRBV5-1	NA
CSAAAVAEQYF	TGCAGTGCCGCGGCGGTGGCCGAACAGTACTTC	NA	TRBJ2-7	TRBV20-1	NA
CASSFAGGGNSKQPQHF	TGCGCCAGCAGCTTCGCGGGAGGGGGCAATAGCAAACAGCCCCAGCATTTT	NA	TRBJ1-5	TRBV4-1	TRBD1
CASSSPGQGAEEQYF	TGTGCCAGCAGTTCGCCGGGACAGGGGGCTGAGGAGCAGTACTTC	few	TRBJ2-7	TRBV27	TRBD1
CASSDSTGSTEAFF	TGTGCCAGCAGTGACTCTACAGGGAGCACTGAAGCTTTCTTT	few	TRBJ1-1	TRBV6-4	NA
CASEFSGLERGEQFF	TGCGCCAGCGAGTTTTCGGGGTTGGAGCGGGGTGAGCAGTTCTTC	many	TRBJ2-1	TRBV5-1	TRBD2